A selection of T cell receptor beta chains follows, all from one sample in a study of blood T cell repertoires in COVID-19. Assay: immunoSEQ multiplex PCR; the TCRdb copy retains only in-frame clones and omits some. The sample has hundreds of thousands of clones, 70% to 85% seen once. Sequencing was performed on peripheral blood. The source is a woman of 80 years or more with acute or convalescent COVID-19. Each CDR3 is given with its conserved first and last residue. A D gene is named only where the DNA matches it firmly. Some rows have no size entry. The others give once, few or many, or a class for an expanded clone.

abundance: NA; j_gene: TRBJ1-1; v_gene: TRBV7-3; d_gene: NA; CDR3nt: TGTGCCAGCAGCTTATTGACAGACACTGAAGCTTTCTTT; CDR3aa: CASSLLTDTEAFF
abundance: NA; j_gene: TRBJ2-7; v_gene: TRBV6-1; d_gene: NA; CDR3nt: TGTGCCAGCAGTGACGCCCGTCAGGCCTCCTACGAGCAGTACTTC; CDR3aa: CASSDARQASYEQYF
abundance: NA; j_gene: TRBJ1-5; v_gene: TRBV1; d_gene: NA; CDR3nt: TGCACCAGCAGCCCCCCCCATCAGGGTTTTAGCAATCAGCCCCAGCATTTT; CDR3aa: CTSSPPHQGFSNQPQHF
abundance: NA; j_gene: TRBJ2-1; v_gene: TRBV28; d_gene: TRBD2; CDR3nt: TGTGCCAGCAGAGAGCACGGGATCTTCAGCGGGAGGGAGTCCTACAATGAGCAGTTCTTC; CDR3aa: CASREHGIFSGRESYNEQFF
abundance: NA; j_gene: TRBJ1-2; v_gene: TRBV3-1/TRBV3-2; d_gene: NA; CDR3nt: TGTGCCAGCAGCCAACCCCCCAAATCCGGGGGAAAGAATGGCTACACCTTC; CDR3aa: CASSQPPKSGGKNGYTF
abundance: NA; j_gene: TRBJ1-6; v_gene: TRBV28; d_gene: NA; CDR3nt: TGTGCCAGCAGTTTTCGGGAGTCACCCCTCCACTTT; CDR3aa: CASSFRESPLHF
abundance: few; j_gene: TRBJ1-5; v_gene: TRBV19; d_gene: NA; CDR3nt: TGTGCCAGTAGTATATATACGGGGAGCAATCAGCCCCAGCATTTT; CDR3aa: CASSIYTGSNQPQHF
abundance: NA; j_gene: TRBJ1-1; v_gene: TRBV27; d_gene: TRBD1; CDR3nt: TGTGCCAGCCGGGACAGGGGGCAAAAGGCTTTCTTT; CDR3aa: CASRDRGQKAFF
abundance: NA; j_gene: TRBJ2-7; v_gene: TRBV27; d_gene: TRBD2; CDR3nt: TGTGCCAGCAGTGCCACTAGCGGGAGTCGAGGCGAGCAGTACTTC; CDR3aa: CASSATSGSRGEQYF
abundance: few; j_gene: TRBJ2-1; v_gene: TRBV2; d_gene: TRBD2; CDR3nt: TGTGCCAGCAGCCGGACTAGCGGGGGGTCGCCCTACAATGAGCAGTTCTTC; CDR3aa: CASSRTSGGSPYNEQFF
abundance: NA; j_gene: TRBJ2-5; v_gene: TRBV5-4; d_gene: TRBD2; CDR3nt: TGTGCCAGCAGCTTGGGTAGCGGGGGGGCCGTAGAGACCCAGTACTTC; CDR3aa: CASSLGSGGAVETQYF
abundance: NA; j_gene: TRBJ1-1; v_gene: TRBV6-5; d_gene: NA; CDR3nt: TGTGCCTGTCAACGGGTGAACACTGAAGCTTTCTTT; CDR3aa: CACQRVNTEAFF
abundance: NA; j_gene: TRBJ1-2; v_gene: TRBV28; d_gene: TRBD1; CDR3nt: TGTGCCACGGGGAAGGGGGCAGTTCATGGCTACACCTTC; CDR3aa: CATGKGAVHGYTF
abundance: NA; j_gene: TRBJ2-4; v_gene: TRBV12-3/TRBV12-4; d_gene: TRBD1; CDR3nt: TGTGCCAGCAGTTTTGACAGGGGTTACATTCAGTACTTC; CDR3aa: CASSFDRGYIQYF
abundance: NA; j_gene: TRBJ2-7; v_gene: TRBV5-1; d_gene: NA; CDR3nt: TGCGCCAGCAATATGGACAGATCCTACGAGCAGTACTTC; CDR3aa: CASNMDRSYEQYF
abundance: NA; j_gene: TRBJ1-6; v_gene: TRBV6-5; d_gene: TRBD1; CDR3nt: TGTGCCAGCAGGACATGGGACAGGGCAGATTCACCCCTCCACTTT; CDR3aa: CASRTWDRADSPLHF
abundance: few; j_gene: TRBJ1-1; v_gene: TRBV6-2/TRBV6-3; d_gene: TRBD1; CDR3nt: TGTGCCAGCAGCCGCCTACCCTCCAGGGGGACTGAAGCTTTCTTT; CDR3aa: CASSRLPSRGTEAFF
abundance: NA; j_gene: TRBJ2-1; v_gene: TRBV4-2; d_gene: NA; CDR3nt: TGTGCCAGCAGCCAAGAGATGGGGGCCTCCTACAATGAGCAGTTCTTC; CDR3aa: CASSQEMGASYNEQFF
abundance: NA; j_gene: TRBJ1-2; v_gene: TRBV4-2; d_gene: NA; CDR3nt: TGTGCCAGCAGCCGCGCATTGAACTATGGCTACACCTTC; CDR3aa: CASSRALNYGYTF